The TCR beta chain under discussion was sequenced for a study of molecular identifiers for immune sequencing clone quantification. The sorting of naive CD8 T cells used the CD8+CD4-CCR7+CD45RA+ phenotype. This clonotype was recorded many times. Germline V gene sequence: CDR1 LGHNA, CDR2 YSLEER. V was pared by 0 bases and J by 0 bases, with 15 bases between. CDR3 length: 19 residues. TCRdb reprocessed the PCR reads with MiXCR, giving one entry per CDR3 protein. Among some 320,000 distinct CDR3 sequences, 20% to 25% were seen once, and the ten largest hold approximately 0.85%. Material: naive CD8+ T cells from blood, with Jurkat cell RNA spiked in. The sample's subset: FACS-sorted CD8+CD4-CCR7+CD45RA+ naive T cells. The V and J genes are TRBV4-3 and TRBJ2-6; D unresolved. The receptor's source is a human donor in good health. Some libraries in this study had Jurkat cell RNA spiked in. Here the CDR3 DNA reads TGCGCCAGCAGCCAAGATCTTTGGCAGGCTGACTCTGGGGCCAACGTCCTGACTTTC. Translation gives CASSQDLWQADSGANVLTF.